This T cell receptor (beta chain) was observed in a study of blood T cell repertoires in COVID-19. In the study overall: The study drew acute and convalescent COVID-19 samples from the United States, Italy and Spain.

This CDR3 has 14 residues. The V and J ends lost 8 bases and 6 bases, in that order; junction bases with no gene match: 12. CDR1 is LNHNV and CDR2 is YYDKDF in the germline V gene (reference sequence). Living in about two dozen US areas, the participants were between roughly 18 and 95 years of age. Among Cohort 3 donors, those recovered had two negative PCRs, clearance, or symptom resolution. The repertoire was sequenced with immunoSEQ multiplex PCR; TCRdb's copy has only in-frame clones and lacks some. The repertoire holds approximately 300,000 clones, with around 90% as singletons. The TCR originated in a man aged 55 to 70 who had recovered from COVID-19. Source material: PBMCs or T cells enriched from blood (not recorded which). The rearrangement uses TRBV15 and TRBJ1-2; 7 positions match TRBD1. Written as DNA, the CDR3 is TGTGCCACCCGACAGGGACCAAGTTTTAATGGCTACACCTTC. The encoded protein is CATRQGPSFNGYTF.